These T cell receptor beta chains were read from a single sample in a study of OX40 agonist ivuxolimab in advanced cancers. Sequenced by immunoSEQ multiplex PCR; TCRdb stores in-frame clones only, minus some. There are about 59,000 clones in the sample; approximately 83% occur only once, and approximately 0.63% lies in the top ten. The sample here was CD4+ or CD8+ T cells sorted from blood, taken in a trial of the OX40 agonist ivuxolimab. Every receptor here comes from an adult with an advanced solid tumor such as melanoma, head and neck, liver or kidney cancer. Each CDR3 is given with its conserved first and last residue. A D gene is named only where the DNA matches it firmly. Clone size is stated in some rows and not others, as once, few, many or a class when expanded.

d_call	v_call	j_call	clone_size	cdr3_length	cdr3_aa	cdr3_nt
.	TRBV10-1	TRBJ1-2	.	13	CASSAQINYGYTF	TGCGCCAGCAGTGCACAGATCAACTATGGCTACACCTTC
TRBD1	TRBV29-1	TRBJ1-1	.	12	CSGGQINTEAFF	TGCAGCGGGGGACAGATAAACACTGAAGCTTTCTTT
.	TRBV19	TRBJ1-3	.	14	CASSIYTSGNTIYF	TGTGCCAGTAGTATCTACACCTCTGGAAACACCATATATTTT
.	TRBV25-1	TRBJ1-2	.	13	CASSSAGSYGYTF	TGTGCCAGCAGTTCGGCAGGGTCCTATGGCTACACCTTC
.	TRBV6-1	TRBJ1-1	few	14	CASRGGGMNTEAFF	TGTGCCAGCAGAGGAGGTGGGATGAACACTGAAGCTTTCTTT
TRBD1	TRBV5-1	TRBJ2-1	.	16	CASSVSTGVRHNEQFF	TGCGCCAGCAGCGTCTCGACAGGGGTCCGCCACAATGAGCAGTTCTTC
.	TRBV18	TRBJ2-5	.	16	CASSPPGQANPRTQYF	TGTGCCAGCTCACCACCGGGCCAGGCCAACCCTAGGACCCAGTACTTC
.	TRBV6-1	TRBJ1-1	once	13	CASSSSMNTEAFF	TGTGCCAGCAGTTCCAGTATGAACACTGAAGCTTTCTTT
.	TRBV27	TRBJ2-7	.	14	CASRKEGSSYEQYF	TGTGCCAGCAGGAAGGAAGGGAGCTCCTACGAGCAGTACTTC
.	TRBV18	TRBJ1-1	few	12	CASSPLLSEAFF	TGTGCCAGCTCACCGTTACTCAGCGAAGCTTTCTTT
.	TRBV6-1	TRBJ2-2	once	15	CASSEEWGMAGELFF	TGTGCCAGCAGTGAAGAGTGGGGCATGGCGGGGGAGCTGTTTTTT
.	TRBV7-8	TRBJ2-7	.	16	CASGEMRTALTYEQYF	TGTGCCAGCGGAGAAATGAGGACAGCCCTTACCTACGAGCAGTACTTC
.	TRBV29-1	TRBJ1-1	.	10	CGFRNTEAFF	TGCGGGTTCAGGAACACTGAAGCTTTCTTT
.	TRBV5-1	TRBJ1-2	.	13	CASSLGRDRGYTF	TGCGCCAGCAGCTTGGGGAGGGATCGCGGCTACACCTTC
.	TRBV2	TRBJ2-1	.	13	CASGIIVYNEQFF	TGTGCCAGCGGTATTATCGTATACAATGAGCAGTTCTTC
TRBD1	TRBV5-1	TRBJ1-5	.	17	CASSLRLTGGSHQPQHF	TGCGCCAGCAGCTTGCGTCTCACAGGGGGCTCTCATCAGCCCCAGCATTTT
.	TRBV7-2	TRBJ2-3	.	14	CASMRRGAVDTQYF	TGTGCCTCCATGAGGAGGGGGGCCGTCGATACGCAGTATTTT
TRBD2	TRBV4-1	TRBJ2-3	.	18	CASAKGLLAGALTDTQYF	TGCGCCAGCGCTAAGGGGTTGTTAGCGGGGGCCCTCACAGATACGCAGTATTTT
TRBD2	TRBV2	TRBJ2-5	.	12	CASGLAQETQYF	TGTGCCAGCGGACTAGCCCAAGAGACCCAGTACTTC
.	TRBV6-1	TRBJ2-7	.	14	CASGKAGQGYEQYF	TGTGCCAGCGGGAAGGCAGGGCAGGGCTACGAGCAGTACTTC
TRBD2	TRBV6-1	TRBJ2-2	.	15	CASSSGGAGTGELFF	TGTGCCAGCAGCAGCGGGGGGGCCGGAACCGGGGAGCTGTTTTTT
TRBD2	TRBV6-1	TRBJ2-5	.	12	CASAHGGETQYF	TGTGCCAGCGCCCACGGGGGGGAGACCCAGTACTTC
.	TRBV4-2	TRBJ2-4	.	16	CASSQARREAKNIQYF	TGTGCCAGCAGCCAAGCAAGACGGGAAGCCAAAAACATTCAGTACTTC
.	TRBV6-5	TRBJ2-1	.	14	CASSYSALGNEQFF	TGTGCCAGCAGTTACTCGGCACTGGGCAATGAGCAGTTCTTC
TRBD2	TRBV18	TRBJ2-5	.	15	CASSPRTAGGETQYF	TGTGCCAGCTCACCCCGGACGGCGGGGGGAGAGACCCAGTACTTC
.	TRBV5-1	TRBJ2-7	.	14	CASSLVSGTYEQYF	TGCGCCAGCAGCTTGGTGTCCGGAACCTACGAGCAGTACTTC
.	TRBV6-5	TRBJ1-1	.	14	CASSQTRTNTEAFF	TGTGCCAGCAGTCAGACGAGGACTAACACTGAAGCTTTCTTT
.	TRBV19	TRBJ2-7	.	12	CASSSGSYEQYF	TGTGCCAGTAGCAGCGGCTCCTACGAGCAGTACTTC
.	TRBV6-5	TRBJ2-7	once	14	CASKVGLALDEQYF	TGTGCCAGCAAAGTTGGGCTAGCCCTCGACGAGCAGTACTTC
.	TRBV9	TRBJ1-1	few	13	CASSGAGNTEAFF	TGTGCCAGCAGCGGGGCGGGGAACACTGAAGCTTTCTTT
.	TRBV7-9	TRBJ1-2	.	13	CASSLFAAYGYTF	TGTGCCAGCAGCTTATTCGCAGCCTATGGCTACACCTTC
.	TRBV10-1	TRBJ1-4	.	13	CASSRGANEKLFF	TGCGCCAGCTCCCGGGGGGCTAATGAAAAACTGTTTTTT
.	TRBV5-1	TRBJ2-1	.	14	CASSLADTYNEQFF	TGCGCCAGCAGCTTGGCCGATACATACAATGAGCAGTTCTTC
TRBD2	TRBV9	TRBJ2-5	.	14	CASSALAGMETQYF	TGTGCCAGCAGCGCCCTAGCGGGAATGGAGACCCAGTACTTC
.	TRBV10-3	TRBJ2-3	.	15	CAISGKKQFGDTQYF	TGTGCCATCAGTGGAAAGAAGCAATTCGGAGATACGCAGTATTTT
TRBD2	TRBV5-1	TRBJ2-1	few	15	CASSLGSGSGDEQFF	TGCGCCAGCAGCTTGGGTAGCGGGAGTGGAGATGAGCAGTTCTTC
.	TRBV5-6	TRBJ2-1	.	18	CASSLLGKGGGFGNEQFF	TGTGCCAGCAGCTTGTTAGGGAAGGGGGGTGGTTTTGGCAATGAGCAGTTCTTC
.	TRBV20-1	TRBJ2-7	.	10	CSATFVEQYF	TGCAGTGCTACTTTCGTCGAGCAGTACTTC
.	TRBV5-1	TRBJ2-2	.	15	CASSNPSTVTGELFF	TGCGCCAGCTCAAACCCCTCGACAGTCACCGGGGAGCTGTTTTTT